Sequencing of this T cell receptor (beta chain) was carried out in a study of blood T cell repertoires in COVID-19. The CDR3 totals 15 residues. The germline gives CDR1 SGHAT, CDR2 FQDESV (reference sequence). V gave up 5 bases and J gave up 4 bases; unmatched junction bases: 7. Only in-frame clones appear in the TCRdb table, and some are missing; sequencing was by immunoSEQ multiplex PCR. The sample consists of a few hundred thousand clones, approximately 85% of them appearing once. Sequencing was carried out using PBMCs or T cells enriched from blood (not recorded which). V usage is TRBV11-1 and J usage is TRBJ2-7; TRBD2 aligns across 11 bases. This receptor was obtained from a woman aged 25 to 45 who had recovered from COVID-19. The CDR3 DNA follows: TGTGCCAGCAGCCCCGTGGGGACTAGCGGTTACGAGCAGTACTTC. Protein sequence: CASSPVGTSGYEQYF.